This T cell receptor (beta chain) was sequenced during a study of OX40 agonist ivuxolimab in advanced cancers. It was autoimmune disease history or systemic immunosuppression that excluded patients. Blood sampling took place at baseline, cycle 4 day 1, and cycle 7 day 1. This table comes from immunoSEQ multiplex PCR, and its TCRdb copy is limited to in-frame clones, with some not included. The profile shows 25,000 to 30,000 clones, 75% to 95% of them singletons. Study findings and constraints: Antigen specificity was not determined for the expanded peripheral T cells.

Concerning this clone: Its antigen is still unknown.

CDR1 SGDLS and CDR2 YYNGEE come from the germline V gene. V lost 3 bases, J lost 6 bases, and 15 bases lay in between. The CDR3 is made up of 14 amino acids. The V and J genes are TRBV9 and TRBJ1-1; D may be TRBD1 (5 bases). The specimen comprised CD4+ or CD8+ T cells sorted from blood, sampled in a trial of the OX40 agonist ivuxolimab. The clonotype comes from an adult with an advanced solid tumor such as melanoma, head and neck, liver or kidney cancer. The DNA of the CDR3 is TGTGCCAGCAGCGGAGGAGGCAGGGCGTCTGAAGCTTTCTTT. Its protein is CASSGGGRASEAFF.